These T cell receptor beta chains were read from a single sample in a study of blood T cell repertoires in COVID-19. Data came from immunoSEQ multiplex PCR; TCRdb stores just in-frame clones and leaves some out. The table shows about 350,000 clones, with roughly 87% occurring only once. Sample: PBMCs or T cells enriched from blood (not recorded which). The receptors stem from a woman in her thirties who had recovered from COVID-19. CDR3s leave out the opening cysteine and the closing phenylalanine or tryptophan. A D gene is named only where the DNA matches it firmly.

V: TRBV28
D: TRBD1
J: TRBJ1-1
CDR3: ASSFAQGGMNTEAF

V: TRBV10-3
D: NA
J: TRBJ2-3
CDR3: AIFSGQTDTQY

V: TRBV24-1
D: TRBD2
J: TRBJ2-3
CDR3: ATSDFGGGGTDTQY

V: TRBV4-1
D: NA
J: TRBJ1-2
CDR3: ASSQDTLLAYYGYT

V: TRBV27
D: TRBD2
J: TRBJ2-4
CDR3: ASSSGGVSGIQY

V: TRBV6-1
D: TRBD1
J: TRBJ1-4
CDR3: ASSAHRDRENEKLF

V: TRBV2
D: TRBD1
J: TRBJ1-4
CDR3: ASTGAWANEKLF

V: TRBV19
D: NA
J: TRBJ2-3
CDR3: ASSIGSRNTQY

V: TRBV12-5
D: TRBD1
J: TRBJ2-6
CDR3: ASGLVPGQRLTGANVLT

V: TRBV12-3/TRBV12-4
D: NA
J: TRBJ2-1
CDR3: ASRTGLGEQF

V: TRBV2
D: NA
J: TRBJ1-4
CDR3: ASGWLLRTNEKLF

V: TRBV2
D: NA
J: TRBJ1-5
CDR3: ASSFGHPQGLGAQPQH

V: TRBV13
D: NA
J: TRBJ1-3
CDR3: ASSLARSRDTIY

V: TRBV9
D: NA
J: TRBJ2-3
CDR3: ASSVEHHTDTQY

V: TRBV28
D: TRBD1
J: TRBJ1-3
CDR3: ATGGQGLTIY

V: TRBV5-1
D: NA
J: TRBJ1-5
CDR3: ASSLRGTQPQH

V: TRBV19
D: NA
J: TRBJ1-4
CDR3: ASSITATNEKLF

V: TRBV6-5
D: TRBD1
J: TRBJ1-5
CDR3: ASRTGQGVEPQH

V: TRBV6-2/TRBV6-3
D: TRBD1
J: TRBJ2-7
CDR3: ASSYSGQVLAEQY

V: TRBV29-1
D: TRBD1
J: TRBJ1-2
CDR3: SGETLGQGRGYT

V: TRBV29-1
D: NA
J: TRBJ1-2
CDR3: SVWGGRSSGYT

V: TRBV18
D: NA
J: TRBJ2-4
CDR3: ASSPASDIQY

V: TRBV23-1
D: TRBD1
J: TRBJ1-1
CDR3: ASSQFTRDRGRGDTEAF

V: TRBV30
D: TRBD2
J: TRBJ2-5
CDR3: AWSPLAAQETQY

V: TRBV28
D: NA
J: TRBJ1-5
CDR3: ASSFWGGGRPQH

V: TRBV4-3
D: TRBD2
J: TRBJ2-7
CDR3: ASSQSLAGSYEQY